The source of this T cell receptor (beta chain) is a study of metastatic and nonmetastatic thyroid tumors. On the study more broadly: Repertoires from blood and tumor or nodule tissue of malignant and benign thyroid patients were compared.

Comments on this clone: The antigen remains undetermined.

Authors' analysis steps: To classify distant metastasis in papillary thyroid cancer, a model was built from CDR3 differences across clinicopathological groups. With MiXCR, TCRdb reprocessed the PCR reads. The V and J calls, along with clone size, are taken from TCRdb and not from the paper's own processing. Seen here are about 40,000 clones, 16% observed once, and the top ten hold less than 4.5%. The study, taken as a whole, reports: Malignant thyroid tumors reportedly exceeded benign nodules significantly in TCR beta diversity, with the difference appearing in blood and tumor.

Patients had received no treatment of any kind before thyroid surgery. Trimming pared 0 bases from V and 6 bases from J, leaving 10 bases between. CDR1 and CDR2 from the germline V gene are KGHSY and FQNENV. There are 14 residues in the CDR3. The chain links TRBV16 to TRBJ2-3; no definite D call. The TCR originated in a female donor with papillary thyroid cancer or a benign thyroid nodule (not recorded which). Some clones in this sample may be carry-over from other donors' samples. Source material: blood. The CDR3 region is CASSQSSVLDTQYF. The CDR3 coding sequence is TGTGCCAGCAGCCAATCATCGGTGCTGGATACGCAGTATTTT.